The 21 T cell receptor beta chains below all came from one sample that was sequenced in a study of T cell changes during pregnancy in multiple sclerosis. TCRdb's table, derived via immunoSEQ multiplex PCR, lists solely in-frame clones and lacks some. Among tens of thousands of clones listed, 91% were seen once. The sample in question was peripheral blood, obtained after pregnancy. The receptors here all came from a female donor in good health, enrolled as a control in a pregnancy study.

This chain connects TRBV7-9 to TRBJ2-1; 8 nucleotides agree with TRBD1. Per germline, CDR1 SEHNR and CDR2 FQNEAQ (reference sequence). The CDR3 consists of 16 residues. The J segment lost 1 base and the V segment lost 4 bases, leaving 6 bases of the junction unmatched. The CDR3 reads CASSSWTGSSYNEQFF. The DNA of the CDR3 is TGTGCCAGCAGCTCGTGGACAGGGTCTTCCTACAATGAGCAGTTCTTC.

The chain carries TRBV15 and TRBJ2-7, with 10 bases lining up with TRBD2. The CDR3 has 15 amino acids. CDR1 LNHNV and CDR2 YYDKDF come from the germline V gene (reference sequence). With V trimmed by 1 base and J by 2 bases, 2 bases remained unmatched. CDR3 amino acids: CATSRASGGPYEQYF. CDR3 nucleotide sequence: TGTGCCACCAGCAGAGCTAGCGGGGGACCCTACGAGCAGTACTTC.

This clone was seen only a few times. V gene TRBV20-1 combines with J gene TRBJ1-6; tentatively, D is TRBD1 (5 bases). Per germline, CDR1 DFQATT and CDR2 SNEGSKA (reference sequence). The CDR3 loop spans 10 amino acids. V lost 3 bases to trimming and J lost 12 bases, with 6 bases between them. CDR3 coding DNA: TGCAGTGCTAGCAGGGTACCCCTCCACTTT. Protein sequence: CSASRVPLHF.

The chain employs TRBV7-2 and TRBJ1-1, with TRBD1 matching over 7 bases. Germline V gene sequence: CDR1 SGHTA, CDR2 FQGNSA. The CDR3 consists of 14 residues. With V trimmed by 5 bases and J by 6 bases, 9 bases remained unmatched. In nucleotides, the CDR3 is TGTGCCAGCAGCATAGGGAGGGGGCGTCCTGAAGCTTTCTTT. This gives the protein CASSIGRGRPEAFF.

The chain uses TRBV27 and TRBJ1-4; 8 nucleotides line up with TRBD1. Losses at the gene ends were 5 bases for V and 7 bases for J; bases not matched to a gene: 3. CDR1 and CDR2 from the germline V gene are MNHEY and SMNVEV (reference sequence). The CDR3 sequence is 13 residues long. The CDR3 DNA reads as TGTGCCAGCAGTAACGACAGGGGTGAAAAACTGTTTTTT. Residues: CASSNDRGEKLFF.

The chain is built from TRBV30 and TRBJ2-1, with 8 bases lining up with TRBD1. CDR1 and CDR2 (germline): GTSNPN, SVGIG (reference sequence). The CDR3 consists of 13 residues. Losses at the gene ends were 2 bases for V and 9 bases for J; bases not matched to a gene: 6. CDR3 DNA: TGTGCCTGGAGTATAGGGACAGGCGGTGAGCAGTTCTTC. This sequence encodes CAWSIGTGGEQFF.

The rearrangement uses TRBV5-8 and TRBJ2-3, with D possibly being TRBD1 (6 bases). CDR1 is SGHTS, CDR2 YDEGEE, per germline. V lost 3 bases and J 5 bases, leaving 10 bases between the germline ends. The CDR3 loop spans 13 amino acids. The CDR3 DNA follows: TGTGCCAGCAGCTCGGACAGCCGAGATACGCAGTATTTT. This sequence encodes CASSSDSRDTQYF.

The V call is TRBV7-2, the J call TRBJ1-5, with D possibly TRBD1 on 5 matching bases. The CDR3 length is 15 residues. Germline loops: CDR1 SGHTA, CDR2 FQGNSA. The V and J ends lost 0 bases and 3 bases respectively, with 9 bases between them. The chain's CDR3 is CASSLAAGPNQPQHF. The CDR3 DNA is TGTGCCAGCAGCTTAGCAGCAGGGCCCAATCAGCCCCAGCATTTT.

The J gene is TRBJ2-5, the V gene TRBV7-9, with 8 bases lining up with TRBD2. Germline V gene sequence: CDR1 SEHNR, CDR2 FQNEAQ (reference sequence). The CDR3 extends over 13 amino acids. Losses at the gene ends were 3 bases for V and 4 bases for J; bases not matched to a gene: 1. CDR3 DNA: TGTGCCAGCAGCTTTGCGGGGGGAGAGACCCAGTACTTC. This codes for CASSFAGGETQYF.

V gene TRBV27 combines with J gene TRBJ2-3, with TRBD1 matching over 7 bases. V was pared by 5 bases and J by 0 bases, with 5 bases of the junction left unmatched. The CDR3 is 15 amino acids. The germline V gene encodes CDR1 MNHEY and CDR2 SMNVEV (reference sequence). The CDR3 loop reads CASSPRTGSTDTQYF. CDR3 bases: TGTGCCAGCAGTCCGCGGACAGGAAGCACAGATACGCAGTATTTT.

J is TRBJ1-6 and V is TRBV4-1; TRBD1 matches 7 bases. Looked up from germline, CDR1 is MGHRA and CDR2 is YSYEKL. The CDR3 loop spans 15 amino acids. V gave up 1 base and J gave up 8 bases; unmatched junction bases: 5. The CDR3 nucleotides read TGCGCCAGCAGCCAAGTGGGACAGCGTCATTCACCCCTCCACTTT. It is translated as CASSQVGQRHSPLHF.

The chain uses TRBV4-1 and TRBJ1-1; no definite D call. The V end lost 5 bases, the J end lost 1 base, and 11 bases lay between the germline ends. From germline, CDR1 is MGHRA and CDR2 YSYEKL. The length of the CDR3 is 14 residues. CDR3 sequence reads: CASSYPRGNTEAFF. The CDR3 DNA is TGCGCCAGCAGCTATCCCCGGGGGAACACTGAAGCTTTCTTT.

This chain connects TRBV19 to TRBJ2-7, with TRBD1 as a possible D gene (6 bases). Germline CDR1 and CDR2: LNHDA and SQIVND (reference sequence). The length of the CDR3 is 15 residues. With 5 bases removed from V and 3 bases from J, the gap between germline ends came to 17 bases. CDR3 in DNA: TGTGCCAGTAGTGTCCTACCGGGACACCTCTACGAGCAGTACTTC. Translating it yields CASSVLPGHLYEQYF. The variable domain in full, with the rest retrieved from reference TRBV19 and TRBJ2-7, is DGGITQSPKYLFRKEGQNVTLSCEQNLNHDAMYWYRQDPGQGLRLIYYSQIVNDFQKGDIAEGYSVSREKKESFPLTVTSAQKNPTAFYLCASSVLPGHLYEQYFGPGTRLTVT.

The CDR3, as DNA: TGTGCCAGCATTTCCTCCGGGGGGACGCAGTATTTT. Translating it yields CASISSGGTQYF. The chain uses TRBV4-2 and TRBJ2-3, with 7 bases aligning to TRBD2. The CDR3 runs to 12 residues. Germline V gives CDR1 LGHNA, CDR2 YNFKEQ. Trimming cost V 7 bases and J 9 bases; bases outside gene matches: 7.

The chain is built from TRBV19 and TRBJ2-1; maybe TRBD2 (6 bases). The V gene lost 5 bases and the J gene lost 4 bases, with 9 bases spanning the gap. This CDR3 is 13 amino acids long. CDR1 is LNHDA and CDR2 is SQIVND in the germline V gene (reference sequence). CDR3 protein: CASSAGLYNEQFF. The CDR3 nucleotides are TGTGCCAGTAGTGCGGGACTTTACAATGAGCAGTTCTTC.

Here the CDR3 reads CATSTGHQRETQYF. The CDR3 DNA follows: TGTGCCACCAGCACGGGACACCAGCGGGAGACCCAGTACTTC. The chain is built from TRBV15 and TRBJ2-5; possible D gene TRBD1, 6 bases. CDR1 is LNHNV and CDR2 is YYDKDF in the germline V gene (reference sequence). Trimming removed 4 bases at V and 5 bases at J, with 14 bases between. This CDR3 comprises 14 residues.

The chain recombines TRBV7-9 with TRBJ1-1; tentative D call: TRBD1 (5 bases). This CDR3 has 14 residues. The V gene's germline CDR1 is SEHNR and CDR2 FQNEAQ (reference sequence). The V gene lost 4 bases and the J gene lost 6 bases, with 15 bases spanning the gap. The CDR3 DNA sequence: TGTGCCAGCAGCTCAAGACCGACCAGGGCTGAAGCTTTCTTT. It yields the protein CASSSRPTRAEAFF. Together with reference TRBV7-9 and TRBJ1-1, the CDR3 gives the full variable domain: DTGVSQNPRHKITKRGQNVTFRCDPISEHNRLYWYRQTLGQGPEFLTYFQNEAQLEKSRLLSDRFSAERPKGSFSTLEIQRTEQGDSAMYLCASSSRPTRAEAFFGQGTRLTVV.

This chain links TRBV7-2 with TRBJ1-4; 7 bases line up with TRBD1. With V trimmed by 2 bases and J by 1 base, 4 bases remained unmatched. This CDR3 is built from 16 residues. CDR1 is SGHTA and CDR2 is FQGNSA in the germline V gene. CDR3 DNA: TGTGCCAGCAGCTTAACAGGGGTGGGAACTAATGAAAAACTGTTTTTT. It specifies CASSLTGVGTNEKLFF. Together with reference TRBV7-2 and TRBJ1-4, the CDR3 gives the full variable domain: GAGVSQSPSNKVTEKGKDVELRCDPISGHTALYWYRQSLGQGLEFLIYFQGNSAPDKSGLPSDRFSAERTGGSVSTLTIQRTQQEDSAVYLCASSLTGVGTNEKLFFGSGTQLSVL.

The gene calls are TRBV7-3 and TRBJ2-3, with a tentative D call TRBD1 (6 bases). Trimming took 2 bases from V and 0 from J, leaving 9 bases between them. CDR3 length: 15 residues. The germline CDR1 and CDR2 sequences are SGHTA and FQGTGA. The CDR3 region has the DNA TGTGCCAGCAGCTTACAGGGGACGAGCACAGATACGCAGTATTTT. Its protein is CASSLQGTSTDTQYF.

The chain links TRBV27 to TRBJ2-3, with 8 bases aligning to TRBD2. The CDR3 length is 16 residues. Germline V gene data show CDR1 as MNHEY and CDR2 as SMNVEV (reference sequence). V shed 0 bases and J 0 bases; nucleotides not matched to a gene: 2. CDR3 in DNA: TGTGCCAGCAGTTTATCTAGCGGGGCTAGCACAGATACGCAGTATTTT. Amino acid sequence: CASSLSSGASTDTQYF.

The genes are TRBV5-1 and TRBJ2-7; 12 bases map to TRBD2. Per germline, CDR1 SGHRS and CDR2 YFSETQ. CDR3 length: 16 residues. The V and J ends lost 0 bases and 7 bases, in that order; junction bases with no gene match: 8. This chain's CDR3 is CASSLAPSGGAGEQYF. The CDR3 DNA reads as TGCGCCAGCAGCTTGGCCCCTAGCGGGGGGGCAGGTGAGCAGTACTTC.